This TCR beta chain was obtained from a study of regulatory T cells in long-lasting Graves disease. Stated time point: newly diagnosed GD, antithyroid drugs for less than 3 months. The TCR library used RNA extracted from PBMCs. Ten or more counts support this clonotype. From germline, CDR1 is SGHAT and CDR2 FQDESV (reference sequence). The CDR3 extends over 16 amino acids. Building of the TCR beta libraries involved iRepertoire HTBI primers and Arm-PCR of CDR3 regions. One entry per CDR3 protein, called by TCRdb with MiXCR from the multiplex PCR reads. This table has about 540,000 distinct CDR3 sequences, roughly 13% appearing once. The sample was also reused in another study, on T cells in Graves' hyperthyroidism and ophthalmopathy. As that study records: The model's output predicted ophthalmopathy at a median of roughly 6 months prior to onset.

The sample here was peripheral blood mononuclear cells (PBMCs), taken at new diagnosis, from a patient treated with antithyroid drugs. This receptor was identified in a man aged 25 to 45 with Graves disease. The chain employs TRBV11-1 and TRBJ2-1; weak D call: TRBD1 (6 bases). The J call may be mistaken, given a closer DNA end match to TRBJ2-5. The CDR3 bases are TGTGCCAGCAGCTTAAGATTACAGGGCGGTGGAGAGACCCAGTACTTC. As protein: CASSLRLQGGGETQYF.